This entry concerns a single T cell receptor beta chain. Its antigen remains unidentified. This entry comes from a study of shared clonotypes between healthy human individuals. Germline V lookup: CDR1 SNHLY, CDR2 FYNNEI. The CDR3 runs 15 residues. V lost 8 bases and J 1 base, leaving 14 bases between the germline ends. General observations from the study: Clonotype sharing among donors was thought likely to change with sequencing depth. The diversity represented, both genetic and in exposure history, was limited by few donors.

The repertoire was sequenced with immunoSEQ multiplex PCR; TCRdb's copy has only in-frame clones and lacks some. The sample consists of over 850,000 clones, approximately 80% of them appearing once. What was sequenced was memory CD4+ T cells from PBMCs. Subset here: CD45RA-negative fraction. V gene TRBV2 combines with J gene TRBJ1-4, with D hard to call. The sequence derives from a man aged 18 to 35 in good health. Some clones in this sample may be carry-over from other donors' samples. The chain's CDR3 is CASGDTPRTNEKLFF. For the CDR3, the DNA is TGTGCCAGCGGCGATACCCCGAGAACTAATGAAAAACTGTTTTTT.